This T cell receptor beta chain was recovered during a study of T cells in Graves' hyperthyroidism and ophthalmopathy. The ends were cut back, 3 bases at V and 4 bases at J, with 9 bases in the middle. The CDR3 length is 13 residues. Germline-derived CDR1 and CDR2 are MDHEN and SYDVKM. Study results and caveats: Before onset, ophthalmopathy was predicted by the model a median approximately 6.5 months earlier. Ophthalmopathy cases were set apart from stable hyperthyroidism by a 13 V-J model.

Remarks on this clonotype: Its target is unknown.

Patients showing uncontrolled infection, other autoimmune disease, pregnancy or lactation were ineligible. TCR beta CDR3 sequences were amplified from RNA transcripts. The TCR CDR3 first-round RT-PCR relied on the HTBI primer set. One entry per CDR3 protein results from TCRdb running MiXCR on the multiplex PCR reads. The sample lists about 600,000 distinct CDR3 sequences; 14% were seen once. The clonotype comes from a woman aged 45-60 years with Graves' ophthalmopathy. The sample comprised blood. The V and J genes are TRBV28 and TRBJ1-2, with D possibly TRBD1 on 6 matching bases. The CDR3 region has the DNA TGTGCCAGCAGTTTTCAGGGGATCTATGGCTACACCTTC. Translated: CASSFQGIYGYTF.